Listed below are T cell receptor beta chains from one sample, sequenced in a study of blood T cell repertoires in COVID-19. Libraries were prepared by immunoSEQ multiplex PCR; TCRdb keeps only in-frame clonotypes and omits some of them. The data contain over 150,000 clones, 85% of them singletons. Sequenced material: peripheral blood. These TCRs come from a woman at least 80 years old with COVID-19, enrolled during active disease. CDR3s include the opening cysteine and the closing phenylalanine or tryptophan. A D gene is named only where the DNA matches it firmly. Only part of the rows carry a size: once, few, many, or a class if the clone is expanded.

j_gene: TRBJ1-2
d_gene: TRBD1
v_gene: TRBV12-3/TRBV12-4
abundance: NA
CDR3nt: TGTGCCAGCAGCTCAGGGGGCAGCTATGGCTACACCTTC
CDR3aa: CASSSGGSYGYTF

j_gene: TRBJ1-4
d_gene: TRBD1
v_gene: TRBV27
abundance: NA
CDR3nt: TGTGCCAGCAGCTGGGGACAGTTTAATGAAAAACTGTTTTTT
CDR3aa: CASSWGQFNEKLFF

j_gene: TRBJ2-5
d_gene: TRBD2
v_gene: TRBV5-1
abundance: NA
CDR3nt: TGCGCCAGCAGATGGGGACTAGCGGGGGCCCAAGAGACCCAGTACTTC
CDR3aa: CASRWGLAGAQETQYF

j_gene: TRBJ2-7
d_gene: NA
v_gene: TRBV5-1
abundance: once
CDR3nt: TGCGCCAGCAGCTTACACCAACAGGGGGGGGAGCAGTACTTC
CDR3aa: CASSLHQQGGEQYF

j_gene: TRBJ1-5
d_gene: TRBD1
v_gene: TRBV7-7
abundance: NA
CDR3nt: TGTGCTAGCAGCTGCCGGGGGGACAGGGGTTATAGCAATCAGCCCCAGCATTTT
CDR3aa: CASSCRGDRGYSNQPQHF

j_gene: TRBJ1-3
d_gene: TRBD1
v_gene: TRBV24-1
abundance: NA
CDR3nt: TGTGCCACCAGCGAGGACAGGGCCTCCGGAAACACCATATATTTT
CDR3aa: CATSEDRASGNTIYF

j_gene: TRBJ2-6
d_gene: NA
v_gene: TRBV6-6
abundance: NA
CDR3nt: TGTGCCAGCAGTTACTCCAGCTCTGGGGCCAACGTCCTGACTTTC
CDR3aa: CASSYSSSGANVLTF

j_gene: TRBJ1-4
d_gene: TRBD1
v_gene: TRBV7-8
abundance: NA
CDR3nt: TGTGCCAGCAGCGTTAGGACAGGGCATCCTAATGAAAAACTGTTTTTT
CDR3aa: CASSVRTGHPNEKLFF

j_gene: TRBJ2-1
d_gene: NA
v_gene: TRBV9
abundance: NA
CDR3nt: TGTGCCAGCAGCGAACACGCTAGGACAATCGCCGAAATCTTC
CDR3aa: CASSEHARTIAEIF

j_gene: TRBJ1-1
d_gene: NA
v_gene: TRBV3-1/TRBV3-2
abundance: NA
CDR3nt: TGTGCCAGCAGCCAAGATTCGGGTAACACTGAAGCTTTCTTT
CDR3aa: CASSQDSGNTEAFF

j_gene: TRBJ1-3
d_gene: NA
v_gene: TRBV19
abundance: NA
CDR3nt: TGTGCCAGTAGTATTGTTCAACAGGCTCGTCGAAACACCATATATTTT
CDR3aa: CASSIVQQARRNTIYF

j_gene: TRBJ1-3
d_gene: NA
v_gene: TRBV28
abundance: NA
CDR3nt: TGTGCCAGCAGTTTATTAGGGGGCTCTGGAAACACCATATATTTT
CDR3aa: CASSLLGGSGNTIYF

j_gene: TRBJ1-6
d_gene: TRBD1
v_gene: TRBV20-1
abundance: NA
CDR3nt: TGCAGTGCTGGTGACAGGGAACCCTATAATTCACCCCTCCACTTT
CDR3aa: CSAGDREPYNSPLHF

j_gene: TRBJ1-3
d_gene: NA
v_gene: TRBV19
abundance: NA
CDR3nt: TGTGCCAGTAGTTTCTCCACGGGAGGAAACACCATATATTTT
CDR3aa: CASSFSTGGNTIYF

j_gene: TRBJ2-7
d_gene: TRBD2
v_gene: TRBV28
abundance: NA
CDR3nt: TGTGCCAGCAGGGGGGGACTAGCTGTCGAGCAGTACTTC
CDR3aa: CASRGGLAVEQYF

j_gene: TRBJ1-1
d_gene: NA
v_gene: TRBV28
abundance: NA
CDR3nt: TGTGCCAGCAGTTTAGAGGGATTCAGATCTGAAGCTTTCTTT
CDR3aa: CASSLEGFRSEAFF

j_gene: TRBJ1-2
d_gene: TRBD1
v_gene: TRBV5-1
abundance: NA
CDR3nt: TGCGCCAGCAGCCAGAACACAGGGGGCCTTGGAGGCTACACCTTC
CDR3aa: CASSQNTGGLGGYTF

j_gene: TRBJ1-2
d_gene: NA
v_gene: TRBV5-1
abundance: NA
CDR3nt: TGCGCCAGCAGCTTGGACCCGGGGGTTGTGGACTATGGCTACACCTTC
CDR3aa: CASSLDPGVVDYGYTF

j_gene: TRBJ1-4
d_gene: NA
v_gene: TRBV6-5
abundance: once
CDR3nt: TGTGCCGGGAGACATTCAGGCGAAAAACTGTTTTTT
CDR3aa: CAGRHSGEKLFF

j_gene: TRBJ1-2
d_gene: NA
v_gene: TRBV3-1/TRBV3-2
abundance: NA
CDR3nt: TGTGCCAGCAGCCTCCGGGACTTCGGGGATGGCTACACCTTC
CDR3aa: CASSLRDFGDGYTF

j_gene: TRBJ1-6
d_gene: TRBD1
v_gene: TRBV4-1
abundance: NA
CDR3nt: TGCGCCAGCAGCCAATTCAGGGGGCAATCACCCCTCCACTTT
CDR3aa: CASSQFRGQSPLHF

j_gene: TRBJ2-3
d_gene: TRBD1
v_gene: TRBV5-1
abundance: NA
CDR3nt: TGCGCCAGCAGCGGCCAGGGGGCCGCAGATACGCAGTATTTT
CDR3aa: CASSGQGAADTQYF

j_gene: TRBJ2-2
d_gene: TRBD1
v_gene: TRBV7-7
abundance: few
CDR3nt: TGTGCTAGCAGCCCCCGACAGGGGACCACCGGGGAGCTGTTTTTT
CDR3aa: CASSPRQGTTGELFF

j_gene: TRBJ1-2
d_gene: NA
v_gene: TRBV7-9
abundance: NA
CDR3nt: TGTGCCAGCAGCTTAGGGGCTGGCTATGGCTACACCTTC
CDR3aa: CASSLGAGYGYTF

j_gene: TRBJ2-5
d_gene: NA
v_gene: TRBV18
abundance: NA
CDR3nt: TGTGCCAGCTCACCAGCGGGCCAAGAGACCCAGTACTTC
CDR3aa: CASSPAGQETQYF

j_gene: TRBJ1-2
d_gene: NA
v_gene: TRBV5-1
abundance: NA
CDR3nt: TGCGCCAGCAGCTCCGACGCGGTGGGCTACACCTTC
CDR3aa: CASSSDAVGYTF

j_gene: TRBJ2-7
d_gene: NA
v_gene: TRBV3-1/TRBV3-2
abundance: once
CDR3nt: TGTGCCAGCAGCCCAGGACTAAAGGGCGAGCAGTACTTC
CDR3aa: CASSPGLKGEQYF

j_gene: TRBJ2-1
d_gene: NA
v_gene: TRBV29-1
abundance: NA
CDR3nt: TGCAGCGTTGTCCAAGCGGAACACTCCTCCTACAATGAGCAGTTCTTC
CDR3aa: CSVVQAEHSSYNEQFF

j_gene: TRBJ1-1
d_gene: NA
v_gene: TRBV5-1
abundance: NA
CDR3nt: TGCGCCAGCAGCTTGGCCGCAGGGGCCGAAGCTTTCTTT
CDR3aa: CASSLAAGAEAFF

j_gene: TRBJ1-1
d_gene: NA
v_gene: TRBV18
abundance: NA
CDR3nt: TGTGCCAGCTCACCAGGCCAAAAGAACACTGAAGCTTTCTTT
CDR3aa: CASSPGQKNTEAFF

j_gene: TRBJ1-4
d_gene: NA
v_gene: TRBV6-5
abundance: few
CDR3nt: TGTGCCAGCACCGCCCCCGGGAGTGAAAAACTGTTTTTT
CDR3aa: CASTAPGSEKLFF

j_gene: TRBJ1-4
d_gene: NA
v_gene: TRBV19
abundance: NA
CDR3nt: TGTGCCAGTAGTATGTATGGGGCTGAAAATGAAAAACTGTTTTTT
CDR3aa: CASSMYGAENEKLFF

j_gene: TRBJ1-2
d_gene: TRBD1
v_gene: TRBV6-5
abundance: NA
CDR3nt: TGTGCCAGCAGTTACTCAACCGGGACAGGGATTCTCCACACCTTC
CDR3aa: CASSYSTGTGILHTF

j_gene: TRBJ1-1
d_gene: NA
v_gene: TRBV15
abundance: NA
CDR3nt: TGTGCCACCAGCAGAGGTGAGGGAGACACTGAAGCTTTCTTT
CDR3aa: CATSRGEGDTEAFF

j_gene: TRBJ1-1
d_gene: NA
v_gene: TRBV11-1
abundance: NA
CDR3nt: TGTGCCAGCAGCTTAGCTGAGGGAACTGAAGCTTTCTTT
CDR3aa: CASSLAEGTEAFF

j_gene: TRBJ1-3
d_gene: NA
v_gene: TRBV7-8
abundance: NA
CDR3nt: TGTGCCAGCAGCCGCGGGGTTACCATATATTTT
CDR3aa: CASSRGVTIYF

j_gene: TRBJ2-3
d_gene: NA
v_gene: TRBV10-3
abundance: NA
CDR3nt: TGTGCCATCAGTGGGGCCAGCGGCCTAAGCACAGATACGCAGTATTTT
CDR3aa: CAISGASGLSTDTQYF

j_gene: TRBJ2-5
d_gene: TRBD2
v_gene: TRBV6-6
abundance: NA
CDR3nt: TGTGCCAGCACTAAAGGGGAGACTAGCTCTTCAGAGACCCAGTACTTC
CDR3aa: CASTKGETSSSETQYF

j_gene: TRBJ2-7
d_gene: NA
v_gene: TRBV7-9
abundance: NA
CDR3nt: TGTGCCAGCAGCCCCCGAGGAGGGGACTCCTACGAGCAGTACTTC
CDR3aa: CASSPRGGDSYEQYF

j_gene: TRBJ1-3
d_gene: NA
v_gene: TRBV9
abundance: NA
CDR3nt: TGTGCCAGCAGCATTGGGACTCGTTTTTCTGCCCTTGGAAACACCATATATTTT
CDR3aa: CASSIGTRFSALGNTIYF

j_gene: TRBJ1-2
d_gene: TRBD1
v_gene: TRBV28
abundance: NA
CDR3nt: TGTGCCAGCAGTTCGCCAGGGGGAGGCTACACCTTC
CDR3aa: CASSSPGGGYTF

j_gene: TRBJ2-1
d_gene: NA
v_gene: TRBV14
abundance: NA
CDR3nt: TGTGCCAGCAGCCAAGTGGGCCAGGGAAAGGAGTTCTTC
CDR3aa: CASSQVGQGKEFF

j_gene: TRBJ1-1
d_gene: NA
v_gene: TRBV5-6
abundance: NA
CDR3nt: TGTGCCAGCAGCTGGATAGGGGCCGTGAACACTGAAGCTTTCTTT
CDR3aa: CASSWIGAVNTEAFF

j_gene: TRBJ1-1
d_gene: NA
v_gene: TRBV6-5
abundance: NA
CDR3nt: TGTGCCAGTCAGACCCGACAGACCAGAGCTTTCTTT
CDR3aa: CASQTRQTRAFF

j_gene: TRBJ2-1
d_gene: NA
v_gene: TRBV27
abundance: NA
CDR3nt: TGTGCCAGCAGGCCTACGACTAGTCGCGATGAGCAGTTCTTC
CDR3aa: CASRPTTSRDEQFF

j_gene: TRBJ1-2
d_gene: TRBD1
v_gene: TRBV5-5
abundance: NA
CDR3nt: TGTGCCAGCAGCTCCGTCCAGGGACAGGGACCCGTTCTCTACACCTTC
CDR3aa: CASSSVQGQGPVLYTF

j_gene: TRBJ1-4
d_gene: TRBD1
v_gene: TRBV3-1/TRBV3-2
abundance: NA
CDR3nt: TGTGCCAGCAGCCCCGGACAGGGTGCAACTAATGAAAAACTGTTTTTT
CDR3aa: CASSPGQGATNEKLFF

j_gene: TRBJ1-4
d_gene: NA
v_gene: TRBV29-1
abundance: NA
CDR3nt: TGCAGCGATGCGGCGCGTAGTAATGAAAAACTGTTTTTT
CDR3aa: CSDAARSNEKLFF

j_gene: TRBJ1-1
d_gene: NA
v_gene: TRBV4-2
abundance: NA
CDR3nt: TGTGCCAGCAGCCAGTCTCAGGGGATCGGGGCTGAAGCTTTCTTT
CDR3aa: CASSQSQGIGAEAFF

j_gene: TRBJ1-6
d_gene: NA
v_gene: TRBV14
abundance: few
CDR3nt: TGTGCCAGCAGCCAAGACAGGGCTAGGGGATCACCCCTCCACTTT
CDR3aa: CASSQDRARGSPLHF

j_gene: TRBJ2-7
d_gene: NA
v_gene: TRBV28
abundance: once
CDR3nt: TGTGCCAGCTCGCGGGGGCTACCCTACGAGCAGTACTTC
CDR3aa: CASSRGLPYEQYF

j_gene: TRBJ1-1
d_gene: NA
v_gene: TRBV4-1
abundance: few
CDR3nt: TGCGCCAGCAGCCAAGGAGACAGAACTCTTTTCTTT
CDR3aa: CASSQGDRTLFF

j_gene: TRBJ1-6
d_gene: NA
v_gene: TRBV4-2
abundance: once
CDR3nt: TGTGCCAGCAGCCAAGTAACAAATAATTCACCCCTCCACTTT
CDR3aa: CASSQVTNNSPLHF

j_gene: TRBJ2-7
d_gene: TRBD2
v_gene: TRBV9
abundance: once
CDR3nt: TGTGCCAGCAGCTCTACCCCGGGACTAGGCTACGAGCAGTACTTC
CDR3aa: CASSSTPGLGYEQYF

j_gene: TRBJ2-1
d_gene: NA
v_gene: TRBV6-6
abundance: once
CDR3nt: TGTGCCAGCAGTCTACCGAGAGAGGGGGTTCGGGACAATGAGCAGTTCTTC
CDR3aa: CASSLPREGVRDNEQFF